One and the same sample provided the 21 T cell receptor beta chains below, sequenced in a study of T cell responses to AZD1222 COVID-19 vaccine. Sequencing used immunoSEQ multiplex PCR; TCRdb keeps in-frame clones, though not all of them. The data show approximately 180,000 clones, with about 90% seen just once and approximately 7.7% held by the top ten. The source was peripheral blood, collected on day 0 of AZD1222 vaccination. The receptors shown here come from an adult in good health.

The chain joins TRBV11-1 to TRBJ2-1; D might be TRBD2 (6 bases). Germline CDR1 SGHAT, CDR2 FQDESV (reference sequence). V lost 0 bases and J 4 bases, leaving 7 bases between the germline ends. The CDR3 totals 14 residues. Here the CDR3 reads CASSLAGGYNEQFF. The DNA of the CDR3 is TGTGCCAGCAGCTTAGCGGGGGGTTACAATGAGCAGTTCTTC.

The chain links TRBV7-9 to TRBJ2-1, with 8 bases identical to TRBD2. The CDR3 totals 18 residues. Germline V gives CDR1 SEHNR, CDR2 FQNEAQ (reference sequence). J was trimmed by 2 bases and V by 2 bases; bases with no gene match: 11. In DNA, the CDR3 is TGTGCCAGCAGCTTATCCCCCCTGGGCGGGGGGACCTACAATGAGCAGTTCTTC. Translation gives CASSLSPLGGGTYNEQFF.

The V gene is TRBV5-6, the J gene TRBJ1-6; 7 nucleotides agree with TRBD1. J gave up 9 bases and V 4 bases, and 10 bases lay outside the gene matches. In germline, CDR1 is SGHDT, CDR2 YYEEEE. CDR3 length: 15 residues. The CDR3 spells CASSRGTAEGSPLHF. In nucleotides, the CDR3 is TGTGCCAGCAGCCGCGGGACAGCCGAAGGTTCACCCCTCCACTTT.

The table lists this clone with many counts. An end of the junction differs from the germline gene, which may be a read error. V is TRBV2 and J is TRBJ1-1; D gene uncertain. Germline V gene lookup returns CDR1 SNHLY and CDR2 FYNNEI. CDR3 length: 16 residues. This chain's CDR3 is CASREGPGKMNTEAFF. The CDR3 DNA is TGTGCCAGCAGGGAAGGACCGGGGAAGATGAACACTGAAGCTTTCTTT.

The CDR3 region is CASSPGQVADTQYF. Written as DNA, the CDR3 is TGTGCCAGCTCACCGGGACAGGTCGCAGATACGCAGTATTTT. The chain uses TRBV18 and TRBJ2-3, with 8 nucleotides matching TRBD1. This CDR3 has 14 amino acids. The germline gives CDR1 KGHSH, CDR2 LQKENI. With 3 bases clipped from V and 4 bases from J, the junction kept 3 bases outside the gene matches.

The CDR3 is CASSLVPSFQNTEAFF. The DNA of the CDR3 is TGTGCCAGCAGTTTAGTTCCCAGTTTTCAGAACACTGAAGCTTTCTTT. This chain links TRBV28 with TRBJ1-1; D is unclear. CDR1 and CDR2 (germline): MDHEN, SYDVKM. The length of the CDR3 is 16 residues. Trimming took off 2 bases at V and 1 base at J, with 14 bases between the two ends.

The rearrangement joins TRBV4-2 to TRBJ2-5, with 7 positions matching TRBD2. Germline CDR1 LGHNA, CDR2 YNFKEQ. Trimming took 1 base from V and 1 from J; bases not matched to a gene: 6. This CDR3 is built from 16 residues. The DNA for the CDR3 is TGTGCCAGCAGCCAAGGAGGAGGGACTACCCAAGAGACCCAGTACTTC. Amino acids: CASSQGGGTTQETQYF.

The chain couples TRBV5-4 to TRBJ2-2; D uncertain. The ends were cut back, 0 bases at V and 8 bases at J, with 11 bases in the middle. Germline-derived CDR1 and CDR2 are SGHNT and YYREEE (reference sequence). This CDR3 has 14 amino acids. Here the CDR3 reads CASSLGGMTGELFF. The CDR3 coding sequence is TGTGCCAGCAGCTTGGGGGGTATGACAGGGGAGCTGTTTTTT.

The chain recombines TRBV29-1 with TRBJ2-1; D gene unclear. The CDR3 has 15 amino acids. V was clipped by 2 bases and J by 4 bases, with 15 bases between them. Germline V lookup: CDR1 SQVTM, CDR2 ANQGSEA. CDR3 protein: CSVEFGSYTYNEQFF. CDR3 bases: TGCAGCGTTGAATTTGGGTCATATACGTACAATGAGCAGTTCTTC.

The V call is TRBV7-2, the J call TRBJ1-5, with D maybe TRBD1 (5 bases). V gave up 5 bases and J gave up 4 bases, with 21 bases separating them. From germline, CDR1 is SGHTA and CDR2 FQGNSA. The length of the CDR3 is 17 residues. Here the CDR3 DNA reads TGTGCCAGCAGCCTCATAGGGGCCGGAGCGGCAAATCAGCCCCAGCATTTT. This sequence encodes CASSLIGAGAANQPQHF.

The chain joins TRBV10-2 to TRBJ1-1, with D tentatively TRBD1 (6 bases). Trimming cost V 2 bases and J 0 bases, with 19 bases left between them. Germline V gene data show CDR1 as WSHSY and CDR2 as SAAADI. This CDR3 comprises 18 residues. The CDR3 DNA reads as TGCGCCAGCAGTGAGGCAGGGAGTGGGGGGGGGCTGAACACTGAAGCTTTCTTT. This translates into CASSEAGSGGGLNTEAFF.

This sequence joins TRBV5-4 and TRBJ2-7; 8 bases fit TRBD1. CDR3 size: 15 residues. J gave up 9 bases and V 4 bases, and 15 bases lay outside the gene matches. Looked up from germline, CDR1 is SGHNT and CDR2 is YYREEE (reference sequence). CDR3 loop: CASSHVTGDSGVQYF. CDR3 coding DNA: TGTGCCAGCAGCCACGTGACAGGGGACTCGGGTGTGCAGTACTTC.

The chain has TRBV4-1 and TRBJ2-7; no firm D call. Trimming removed 4 bases from V and 6 bases from J, with 16 bases in between. This CDR3 is built from 14 residues. Germline loops: CDR1 MGHRA, CDR2 YSYEKL. The chain's CDR3 is CASSPPAGGVEQYF. The CDR3, as DNA: TGCGCCAGCAGCCCCCCCGCTGGTGGCGTCGAGCAGTACTTC.

The chain combines TRBV6-6 with TRBJ1-5; D call uncertain. The CDR3 loop spans 12 amino acids. Germline V gene data show CDR1 as MNHNY and CDR2 as SVGAGI (reference sequence). Trimming removed 6 bases at V and 4 bases at J, with 7 bases between. CDR3 nucleotides: TGTGCCAGCAGGGAGCCGAATCAGCCCCAGCATTTT. Translating it yields CASREPNQPQHF.

The genes are TRBV7-3 and TRBJ1-2; possible D gene TRBD1, 6 bases. The CDR3 runs to 14 residues. Per the germline V gene, CDR1 is SGHTA and CDR2 is FQGTGA. Trimming shortened V by 0 bases and J by 7 bases, and 12 bases separated the two germline ends. CDR3 protein: CASSLTSAGVGYTF. The CDR3 region has the DNA TGTGCCAGCAGCTTAACTTCGGCAGGGGTTGGCTACACCTTC. Supplemented by reference TRBV7-3 and TRBJ1-2, the full variable domain reads GAGVSQTPSNKVTEKGKYVELRCDPISGHTALYWYRQSLGQGPEFLIYFQGTGAADDSGLPNDRFFAVRPEGSVSTLKIQRTERGDSAVYLCASSLTSAGVGYTFGSGTRLTVV.

The chain joins TRBV7-9 to TRBJ1-1; D may be TRBD1 (5 bases). The germline V and J ends were trimmed by 4 bases and 5 bases, with 20 bases remaining between them. Germline V lookup: CDR1 SEHNR, CDR2 FQNEAQ (reference sequence). This CDR3 has 16 amino acids. DNA for the CDR3: TGTGCCAGCAGCTATTCCCGGGGGTCGGGGGGAACTGAAGCTTTCTTT. The encoded protein is CASSYSRGSGGTEAFF.

The chain's CDR3 is CAWSVWEGITSYEQYF. The CDR3 nucleotides are TGTGCCTGGAGTGTATGGGAGGGGATTACGTCCTACGAGCAGTACTTC. V and J are TRBV30 and TRBJ2-7; 7 bases are shared with TRBD2. Per the germline V gene, CDR1 is GTSNPN and CDR2 is SVGIG (reference sequence). The CDR3 loop spans 16 amino acids. V shed 0 bases, J shed 1 base, and the junction held 9 bases outside the gene matches. The whole variable domain, remainder taken from reference TRBV30 and TRBJ2-7, is SQTIHQWPATLVQPVGSPLSLECTVEGTSNPNLYWYRQAAGRGLQLLFYSVGIGQISSEVPQNLSASRPQDRQFILSSKKLLLSDSGFYLCAWSVWEGITSYEQYFGPGTRLTVT.

V is TRBV14 and J is TRBJ1-2, with 8 bases lining up with TRBD1. CDR3 length: 13 amino acids. Germline CDR1 is SGHDN and CDR2 is FVKESK. The junction had 7 bases not matched to a gene; V was cut back by 5 bases and J by 8 bases. CDR3 amino acids: CASSSDRVKGYTF. CDR3 bases: TGTGCCAGCAGCTCGGACAGGGTGAAAGGCTACACCTTC.

This chain uses TRBV11-1 with TRBJ2-2; 7 nucleotides match TRBD1. Per germline, CDR1 SGHAT and CDR2 FQDESV (reference sequence). The CDR3 contains 15 residues. Unmatched junction bases numbered 8, after V lost 4 bases and J lost 6 bases. CDR3 region: CASSSQQGKPGELFF. As DNA, the CDR3 is TGTGCCAGCAGCTCTCAACAGGGGAAGCCCGGGGAGCTGTTTTTT.

This chain uses TRBV28 with TRBJ2-5, with TRBD1 matching 7 bases. The CDR3 consists of 16 residues. Looked up from germline, CDR1 is MDHEN and CDR2 is SYDVKM. The junction had 11 bases not matched to a gene; V was cut back by 5 bases and J by 2 bases. CDR3 coding DNA: TGTGCCAGCAGTCTCCTGACAGGGACCTTTCAAGAGACCCAGTACTTC. Translation: CASSLLTGTFQETQYF.

The chain links TRBV6-5 to TRBJ2-5; possibly TRBD2 for D (5 bases). Per germline, CDR1 MNHEY and CDR2 SVGAGI. The CDR3 sequence is 14 residues long. The V end lost 8 bases, the J end lost 5 bases, and 18 bases lay between the germline ends. The CDR3 nucleotides are TGTGCCAGCGGGTCCCTCACTAGTGCGGAGACCCAGTACTTC. Its protein is CASGSLTSAETQYF.